Presented here are 7 T cell receptor beta chains from one specimen sequenced in a study of blood T cell repertoires in COVID-19. The assay was immunoSEQ multiplex PCR, and TCRdb's table has in-frame clones only and misses some. The top ten hold nearly 8.5% of the sample, which has 180,000 or so clones, just over 85% seen once. Sequencing used peripheral blood. The receptors were gathered from a man aged 60-69 years with acute or convalescent COVID-19.

In DNA form, the CDR3 reads TGTGCCAGCAGTTATACAGAGGGAGGGGGGTATGGCTACACCTTC. It translates to CASSYTEGGGYGYTF. The V and J genes are TRBV2 and TRBJ1-2; tentatively, D is TRBD1 (6 bases). V lost 5 bases and J lost 5, with 18 bases in between. This CDR3 is 15 amino acids long. CDR1 SNHLY and CDR2 FYNNEI come from the germline V gene.

This clone was counted a few times. The rearrangement joins TRBV18 to TRBJ1-4; D may be TRBD1 (6 bases). Germline CDR1 and CDR2: KGHSH and LQKENI. V was cut by 6 bases and J by 1 base, with 15 bases left in between. CDR3 length: 16 residues. CDR3 DNA sequence: TGTGCCAGCTCCCAGGGGAATCTGGGAACTAATGAAAAACTGTTTTTT. Its protein is CASSQGNLGTNEKLFF.

The chain carries TRBV6-5 and TRBJ2-7, with D possibly being TRBD2 (6 bases). The germline gives CDR1 MNHEY, CDR2 SVGAGI. Trimming left V 7 bases short and J 4 bases short, with 17 bases between. This CDR3 contains 14 residues. The chain's CDR3 is CASTPPGAEYEQYF. CDR3 nucleotide sequence: TGTGCCAGCACTCCTCCGGGAGCGGAATACGAGCAGTACTTC.

The rearrangement links TRBV5-1 to TRBJ1-1; tentative D call: TRBD1 (6 bases). The length of the CDR3 is 14 residues. Trimming removed 4 bases at V and 1 base at J, with 11 bases between. Germline assignment: CDR1 SGHRS and CDR2 YFSETQ. CDR3 nucleotide sequence: TGCGCCAGCAGCCCAGGGACAAGGAACACTGAAGCTTTCTTT. The encoded protein is CASSPGTRNTEAFF. Full variable domain (remainder filled in from reference TRBV5-1 and TRBJ1-1): KAGVTQTPRYLIKTRGQQVTLSCSPISGHRSVSWYQQTPGQGLQFLFEYFSETQRNKGNFPGRFSGRQFSNSRSEMNVSTLELGDSALYLCASSPGTRNTEAFFGQGTRLTVV.

V usage is TRBV2 and J usage is TRBJ2-5; the match to TRBD2 covers 7 bases. The V and J ends lost 6 bases and 4 bases, in that order; junction bases with no gene match: 11. The CDR3 sequence is 15 residues long. In germline, CDR1 is SNHLY, CDR2 FYNNEI. The DNA of the CDR3 is TGTGCCAGCAGCCGGGGGGTGGGCCGAGGAGAGACCCAGTACTTC. Translation gives CASSRGVGRGETQYF.

In its sample, this clone was seen once. The V and J genes are TRBV3-1 (or the pseudogene TRBV3-2) and TRBJ2-5, with 12 bases lining up with TRBD2. Trimming at V came to 0 bases and at J to 0 bases, leaving 5 bases not matched to a gene. CDR1 and CDR2 from the germline V gene are LGHDT and YNNKEL (reference sequence). This CDR3 has 18 residues. The CDR3 loop reads CASSQDRGLAGNQETQYF. The DNA of the CDR3 is TGTGCCAGCAGCCAAGACCGCGGACTAGCGGGAAACCAAGAGACCCAGTACTTC.

This rearrangement joins TRBV27 to TRBJ2-3, with a possible D match to TRBD2 (6 bases). Looked up from germline, CDR1 is MNHEY and CDR2 is SMNVEV (reference sequence). Deletions cut 6 bases from V and 12 bases from J, with 16 bases between. This CDR3 has 12 amino acids. CDR3 DNA: TGTGCCAGCAGCACCGTCGGGAGCCCCCAGTATTTT. Translated: CASSTVGSPQYF.